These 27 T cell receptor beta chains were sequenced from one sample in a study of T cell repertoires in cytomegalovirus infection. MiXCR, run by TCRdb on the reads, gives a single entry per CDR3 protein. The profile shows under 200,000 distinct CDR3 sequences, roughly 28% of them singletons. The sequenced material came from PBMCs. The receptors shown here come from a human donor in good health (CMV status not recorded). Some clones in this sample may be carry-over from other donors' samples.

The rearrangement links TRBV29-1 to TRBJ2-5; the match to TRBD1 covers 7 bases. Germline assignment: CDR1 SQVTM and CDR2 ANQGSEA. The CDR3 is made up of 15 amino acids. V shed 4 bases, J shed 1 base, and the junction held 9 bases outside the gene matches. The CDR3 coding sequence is TGCAGCGTTGGAAGACCACAGGGGTTCCAAGAGACCCAGTACTTC. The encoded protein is CSVGRPQGFQETQYF.

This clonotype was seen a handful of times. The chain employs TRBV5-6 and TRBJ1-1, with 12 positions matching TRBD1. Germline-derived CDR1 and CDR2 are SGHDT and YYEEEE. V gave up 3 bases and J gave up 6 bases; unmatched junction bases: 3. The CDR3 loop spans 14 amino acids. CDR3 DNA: TGTGCCAGCAGCTGGGACAGGGGGCGAGCTGAAGCTTTCTTT. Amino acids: CASSWDRGRAEAFF.

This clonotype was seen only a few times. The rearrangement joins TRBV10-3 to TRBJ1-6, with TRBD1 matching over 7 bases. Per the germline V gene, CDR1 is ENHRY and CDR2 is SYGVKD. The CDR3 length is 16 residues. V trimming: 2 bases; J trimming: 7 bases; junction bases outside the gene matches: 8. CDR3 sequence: CAISEKPDRENSPLHF. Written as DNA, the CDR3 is TGTGCCATCAGTGAGAAGCCCGACAGGGAGAATTCACCCCTCCACTTT.

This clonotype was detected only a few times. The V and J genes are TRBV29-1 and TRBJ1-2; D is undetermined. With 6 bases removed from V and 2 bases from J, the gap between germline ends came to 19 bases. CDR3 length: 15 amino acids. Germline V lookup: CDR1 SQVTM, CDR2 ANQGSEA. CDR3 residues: CSVWADWSGNYGYTF. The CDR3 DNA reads TGCAGCGTGTGGGCTGATTGGTCCGGGAACTATGGCTACACCTTC.

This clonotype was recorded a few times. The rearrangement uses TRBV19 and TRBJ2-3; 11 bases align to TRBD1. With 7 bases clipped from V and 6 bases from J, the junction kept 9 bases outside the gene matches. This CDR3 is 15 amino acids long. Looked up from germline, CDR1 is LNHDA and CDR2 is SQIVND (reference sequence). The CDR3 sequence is CASKLGQGARDTQYF. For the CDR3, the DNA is TGTGCCAGTAAACTAGGACAGGGGGCGCGGGATACGCAGTATTTT.

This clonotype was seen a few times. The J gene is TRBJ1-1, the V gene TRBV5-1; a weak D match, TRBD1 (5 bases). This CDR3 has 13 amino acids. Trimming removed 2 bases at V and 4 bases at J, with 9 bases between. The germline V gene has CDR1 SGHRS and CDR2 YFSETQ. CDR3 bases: TGCGCCAGCAGCTTCCAGGGTCCCACTGAAGCTTTCTTT. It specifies CASSFQGPTEAFF.

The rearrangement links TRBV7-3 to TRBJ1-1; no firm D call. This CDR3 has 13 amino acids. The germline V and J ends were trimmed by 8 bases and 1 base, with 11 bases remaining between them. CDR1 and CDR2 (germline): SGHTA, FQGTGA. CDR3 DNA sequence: TGTGCCAGCTTACAGCCGGGGAACACTGAAGCTTTCTTT. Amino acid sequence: CASLQPGNTEAFF.

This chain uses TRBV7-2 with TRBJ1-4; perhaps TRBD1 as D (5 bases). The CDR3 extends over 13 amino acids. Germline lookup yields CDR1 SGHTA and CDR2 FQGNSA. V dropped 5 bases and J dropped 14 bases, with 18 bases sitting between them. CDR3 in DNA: TGTGCCAGCAGCGAAGGGGCGAATGAACATCTGTTTTTT. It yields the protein CASSEGANEHLFF.

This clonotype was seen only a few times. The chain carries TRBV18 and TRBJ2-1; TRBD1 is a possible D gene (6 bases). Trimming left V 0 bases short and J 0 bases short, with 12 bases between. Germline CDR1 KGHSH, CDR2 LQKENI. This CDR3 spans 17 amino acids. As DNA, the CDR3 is TGTGCCAGCTCACCACCGATCAGAGGGGGCTCCTACAATGAGCAGTTCTTC. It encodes CASSPPIRGGSYNEQFF.

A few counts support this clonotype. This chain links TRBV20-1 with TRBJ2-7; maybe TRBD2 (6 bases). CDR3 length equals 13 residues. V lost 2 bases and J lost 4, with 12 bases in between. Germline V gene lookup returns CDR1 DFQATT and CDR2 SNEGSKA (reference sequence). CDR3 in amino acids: CSARPGEVYEQYF. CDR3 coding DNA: TGCAGTGCTAGACCGGGGGAAGTATACGAGCAGTACTTC.

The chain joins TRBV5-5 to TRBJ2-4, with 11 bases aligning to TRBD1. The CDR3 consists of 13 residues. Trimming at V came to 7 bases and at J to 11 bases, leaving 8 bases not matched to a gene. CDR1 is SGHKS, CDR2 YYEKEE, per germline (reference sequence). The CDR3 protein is CASGEPGQGVQYF. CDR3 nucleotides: TGTGCCAGCGGCGAGCCGGGACAGGGGGTTCAGTACTTC.

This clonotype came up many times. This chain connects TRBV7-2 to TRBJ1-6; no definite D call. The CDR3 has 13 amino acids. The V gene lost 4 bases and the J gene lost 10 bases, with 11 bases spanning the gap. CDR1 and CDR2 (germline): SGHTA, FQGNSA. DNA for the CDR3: TGTGCCAGCAGCTCCGGTGGGAAATCACCCCTCCACTTT. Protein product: CASSSGGKSPLHF.

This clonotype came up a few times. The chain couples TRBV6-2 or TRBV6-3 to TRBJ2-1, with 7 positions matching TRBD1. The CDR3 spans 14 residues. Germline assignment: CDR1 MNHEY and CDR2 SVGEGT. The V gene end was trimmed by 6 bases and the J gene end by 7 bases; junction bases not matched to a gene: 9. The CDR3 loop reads CASRSTGALNEQFF. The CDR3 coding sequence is TGTGCCAGCAGATCTACAGGGGCTCTAAATGAGCAGTTCTTC.

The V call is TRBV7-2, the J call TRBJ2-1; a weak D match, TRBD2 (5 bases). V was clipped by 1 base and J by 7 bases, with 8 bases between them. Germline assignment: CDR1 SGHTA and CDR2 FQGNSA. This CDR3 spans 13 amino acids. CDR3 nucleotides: TGTGCCAGCAGCTTAGACTCGGGAAATGAGCAGTTCTTC. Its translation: CASSLDSGNEQFF.

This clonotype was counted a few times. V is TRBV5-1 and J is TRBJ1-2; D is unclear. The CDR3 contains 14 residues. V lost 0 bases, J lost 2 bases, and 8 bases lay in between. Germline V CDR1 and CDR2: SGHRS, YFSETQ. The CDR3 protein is CASSLDTINYGYTF. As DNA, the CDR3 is TGCGCCAGCAGCTTGGACACGATCAACTATGGCTACACCTTC.

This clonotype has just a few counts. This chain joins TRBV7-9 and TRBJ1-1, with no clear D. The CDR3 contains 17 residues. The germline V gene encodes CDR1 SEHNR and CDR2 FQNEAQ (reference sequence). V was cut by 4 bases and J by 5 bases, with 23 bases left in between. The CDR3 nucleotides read TGTGCCAGCAGCTACCCAAATCGAGGGAGGGTAAAAACTGAAGCTTTCTTT. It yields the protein CASSYPNRGRVKTEAFF.

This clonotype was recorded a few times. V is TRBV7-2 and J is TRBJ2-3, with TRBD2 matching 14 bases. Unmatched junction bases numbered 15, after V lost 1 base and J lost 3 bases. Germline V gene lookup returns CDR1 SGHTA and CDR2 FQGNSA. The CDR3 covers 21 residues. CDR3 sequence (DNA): TGTGCCAGCAGCTTAGTCCCACGACTAGCGGGGGGGCTGACAGGAACAGATACGCAGTATTTT. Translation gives CASSLVPRLAGGLTGTDTQYF.

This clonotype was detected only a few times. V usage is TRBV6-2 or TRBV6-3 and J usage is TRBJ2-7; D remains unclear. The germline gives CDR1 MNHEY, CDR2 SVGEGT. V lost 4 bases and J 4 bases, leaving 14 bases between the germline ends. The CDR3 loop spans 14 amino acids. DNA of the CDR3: TGTGCCAGCAGTTCCCCCGTCCGTGGGTACGAGCAGTACTTC. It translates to CASSSPVRGYEQYF.

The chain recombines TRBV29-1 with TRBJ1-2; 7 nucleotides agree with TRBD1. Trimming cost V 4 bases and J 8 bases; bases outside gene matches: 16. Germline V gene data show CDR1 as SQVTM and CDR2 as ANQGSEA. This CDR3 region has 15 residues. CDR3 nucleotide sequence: TGCAGCGTTGGAAACAACAGGGGTTTAACCCGGGGCTACACCTTC. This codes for CSVGNNRGLTRGYTF.

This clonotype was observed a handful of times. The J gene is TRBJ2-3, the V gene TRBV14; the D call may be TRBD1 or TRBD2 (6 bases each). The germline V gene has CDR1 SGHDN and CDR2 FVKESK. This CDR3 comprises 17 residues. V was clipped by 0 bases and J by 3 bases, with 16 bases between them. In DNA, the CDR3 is TGTGCCAGCAGCCAAGATCGGGGGCTCTCCGTAACAGATACGCAGTATTTT. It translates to CASSQDRGLSVTDTQYF.

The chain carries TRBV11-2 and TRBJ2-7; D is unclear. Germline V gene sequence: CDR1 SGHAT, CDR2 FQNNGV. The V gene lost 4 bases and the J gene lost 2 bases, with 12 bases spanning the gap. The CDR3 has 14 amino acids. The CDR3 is CASSSLGGTYEQYF. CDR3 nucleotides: TGTGCCAGCAGCTCCCTGGGCGGAACCTACGAGCAGTACTTC.

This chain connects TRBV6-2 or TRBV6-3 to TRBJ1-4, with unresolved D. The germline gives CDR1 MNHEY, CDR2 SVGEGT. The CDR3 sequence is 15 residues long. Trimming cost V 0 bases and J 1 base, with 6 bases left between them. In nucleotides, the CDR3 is TGTGCCAGCAGTTACTCGAGAAAAACTAATGAAAAACTGTTTTTT. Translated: CASSYSRKTNEKLFF.

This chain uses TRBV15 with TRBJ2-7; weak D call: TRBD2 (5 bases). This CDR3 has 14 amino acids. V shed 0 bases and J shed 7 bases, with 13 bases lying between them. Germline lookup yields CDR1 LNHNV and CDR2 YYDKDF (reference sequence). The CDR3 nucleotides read TGTGCCACCAGCAGAGATGAGGGAATAGGGGAGCAGTACTTC. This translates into CATSRDEGIGEQYF.

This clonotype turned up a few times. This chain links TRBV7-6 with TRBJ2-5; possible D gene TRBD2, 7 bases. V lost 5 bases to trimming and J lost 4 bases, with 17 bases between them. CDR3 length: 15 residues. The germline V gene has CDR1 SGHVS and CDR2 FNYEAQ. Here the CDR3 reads CASSQIPGGAETQYF. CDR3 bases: TGTGCCAGCAGCCAGATCCCGGGGGGCGCAGAGACCCAGTACTTC.

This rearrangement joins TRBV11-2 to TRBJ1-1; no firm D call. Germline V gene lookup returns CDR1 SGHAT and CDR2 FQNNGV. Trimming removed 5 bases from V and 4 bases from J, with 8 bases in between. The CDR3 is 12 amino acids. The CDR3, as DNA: TGTGCCAGCAGCGCAGGCCTCACTGAAGCTTTCTTT. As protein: CASSAGLTEAFF.

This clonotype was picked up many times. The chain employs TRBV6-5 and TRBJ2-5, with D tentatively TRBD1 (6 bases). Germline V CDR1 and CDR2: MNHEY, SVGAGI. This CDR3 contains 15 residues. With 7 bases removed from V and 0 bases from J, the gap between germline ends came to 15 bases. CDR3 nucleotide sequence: TGTGCCAGCACCGTCCGCAGGGGCGACCAAGAGACCCAGTACTTC. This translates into CASTVRRGDQETQYF.

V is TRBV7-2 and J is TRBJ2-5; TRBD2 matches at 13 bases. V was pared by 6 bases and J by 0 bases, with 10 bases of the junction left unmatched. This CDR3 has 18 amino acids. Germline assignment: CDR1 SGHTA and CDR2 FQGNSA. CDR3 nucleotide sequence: TGTGCCAGCAGTCGGACTAGCGGGGGTACCGCTGACCAAGAGACCCAGTACTTC. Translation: CASSRTSGGTADQETQYF.